These T cell receptor beta chains were read from a single sample in a study of vaccination and CD4 T cells after COVID-19. TCRdb called the PCR reads again in MiXCR, with one record for every CDR3 protein. The data contain more than 9,500 distinct CDR3 sequences, approximately 35% of them singletons. What these receptors recognize is not known. The material sequenced was CD4+ T cells from blood, cultured in vitro. The source of these receptors is a human donor in good health. CDR3s include the opening cysteine and the closing phenylalanine or tryptophan. Fields, in order: clone size, D gene, J gene, V gene, CDR3 DNA, CDR3 protein. D genes are given only for firm matches. Not every row has a clone size; where given, it reads once, few, many or a size class.

clone size: few; D gene: .; J gene: TRBJ1-5; V gene: TRBV20-1; CDR3 DNA: TGCAGTGCTTCCCGGGACTTCAATCAGCCCCAGCATTTT; CDR3 protein: CSASRDFNQPQHF
clone size: few; D gene: .; J gene: TRBJ2-2; V gene: TRBV7-9; CDR3 DNA: TGTGCCAGCAGCCGGGGGCCAGCCGGGTCCGGGGAGCTGTTTTTT; CDR3 protein: CASSRGPAGSGELFF
clone size: .; D gene: TRBD1; J gene: TRBJ1-6; V gene: TRBV9; CDR3 DNA: TGTGCCAGCAGCCCCGGGACAGGGGATTCACCCCTCCACTTT; CDR3 protein: CASSPGTGDSPLHF
clone size: .; D gene: TRBD1; J gene: TRBJ1-1; V gene: TRBV28; CDR3 DNA: TGTGCCAGCAGTCCGGGACAGGGAATCCAATTTGGCACTGAAGCTTTCTTT; CDR3 protein: CASSPGQGIQFGTEAFF
clone size: .; D gene: .; J gene: TRBJ2-3; V gene: TRBV5-4; CDR3 DNA: TGTGCCAGCAGCTCTACTTTACGGGCTAGCACAGATACGCAGTATTTT; CDR3 protein: CASSSTLRASTDTQYF
clone size: few; D gene: .; J gene: TRBJ1-1; V gene: TRBV28; CDR3 DNA: TGTGCCAGCAGTGGGGATATCACTGAAGCTTTCTTT; CDR3 protein: CASSGDITEAFF
clone size: .; D gene: TRBD2; J gene: TRBJ2-7; V gene: TRBV11-2; CDR3 DNA: TGTGCCAGCAGAACTTCTAGCGGGAGCTCCTACGAGCAGTACTTC; CDR3 protein: CASRTSSGSSYEQYF
clone size: few; D gene: .; J gene: TRBJ1-1; V gene: TRBV7-2; CDR3 DNA: TGTGCCAGCAGCTTAAGCCAGGGCCGACTAGGGGCTTTCTTT; CDR3 protein: CASSLSQGRLGAFF
clone size: .; D gene: TRBD2; J gene: TRBJ2-7; V gene: TRBV2; CDR3 DNA: TGTGCCAGCACTGGCGGGAGGGGTTCCTACGAGCAGTACTTC; CDR3 protein: CASTGGRGSYEQYF
clone size: .; D gene: .; J gene: TRBJ2-6; V gene: TRBV7-2; CDR3 DNA: TGTGCCAGCAGCTCTCAAACAGGCACAGCTCTATCTGGGGCCAACGTCCTGACTTTC; CDR3 protein: CASSSQTGTALSGANVLTF
clone size: few; D gene: .; J gene: TRBJ2-7; V gene: TRBV27; CDR3 DNA: TGTGCCAGCGGAGCATACGAGCAGTACTTC; CDR3 protein: CASGAYEQYF
clone size: few; D gene: TRBD1; J gene: TRBJ1-5; V gene: TRBV20-1; CDR3 DNA: TGCAGTGCTCTCCGACAGGGTAATCAGCCCCAGCATTTT; CDR3 protein: CSALRQGNQPQHF
clone size: .; D gene: TRBD1; J gene: TRBJ2-6; V gene: TRBV18; CDR3 DNA: TGTGCCAGCTCACCCGGGACAGGGCCTGGGGCCAACGTCCTGACTTTC; CDR3 protein: CASSPGTGPGANVLTF
clone size: .; D gene: .; J gene: TRBJ1-5; V gene: TRBV20-1; CDR3 DNA: TGCAGTGCTAGAGCAGCGGGCGGCAATCAGCCCCAGCATTTT; CDR3 protein: CSARAAGGNQPQHF
clone size: .; D gene: .; J gene: TRBJ2-7; V gene: TRBV18; CDR3 DNA: TGTGCCAGCTCCCCCAATCCCACGTACATCTCTTACGAGCAGTACTTC; CDR3 protein: CASSPNPTYISYEQYF
clone size: .; D gene: TRBD1; J gene: TRBJ2-7; V gene: TRBV7-8; CDR3 DNA: TGTGCCAGCAGCTTTCTGGGACAGTGGAACTCGGAGCAGTACTTC; CDR3 protein: CASSFLGQWNSEQYF
clone size: few; D gene: .; J gene: TRBJ2-1; V gene: TRBV27; CDR3 DNA: TGTGCCAGCAGTGCACCGGGACTCATACTTAATGAGCAGTTCTTC; CDR3 protein: CASSAPGLILNEQFF
clone size: .; D gene: TRBD2; J gene: TRBJ2-7; V gene: TRBV7-9; CDR3 DNA: TGTGCCAGCAGTCCGACCCTAGCGGGAGGGCCTGAGCAGTACTTC; CDR3 protein: CASSPTLAGGPEQYF
clone size: .; D gene: TRBD1; J gene: TRBJ2-5; V gene: TRBV6-2/TRBV6-3; CDR3 DNA: TGTGCCAGCAGTTACTCACTCGACAGGGACCAAGAGACCCAGTACTTC; CDR3 protein: CASSYSLDRDQETQYF
clone size: few; D gene: TRBD1; J gene: TRBJ2-7; V gene: TRBV10-3; CDR3 DNA: TGTGCCATCAGTGGGAGACAGGGGGCGAACGAGCAGTACTTC; CDR3 protein: CAISGRQGANEQYF
clone size: .; D gene: TRBD1; J gene: TRBJ1-1; V gene: TRBV6-5; CDR3 DNA: TGTGCCAGCAGTTACCCAGGACAGGGTGAGAACACTGAAGCTTTCTTT; CDR3 protein: CASSYPGQGENTEAFF
clone size: .; D gene: .; J gene: TRBJ2-3; V gene: TRBV5-1; CDR3 DNA: TGCGCCAGCAGCTTGGGATCGCTCGGGGATACGCAGTATTTT; CDR3 protein: CASSLGSLGDTQYF
clone size: .; D gene: .; J gene: TRBJ1-2; V gene: TRBV21-1; CDR3 DNA: TGTGCCAGCAGCAAGATAAACAGGAGTAACTATGGCTACACCTTC; CDR3 protein: CASSKINRSNYGYTF
clone size: few; D gene: .; J gene: TRBJ1-4; V gene: TRBV20-1; CDR3 DNA: TGCAGTGCTTCGCATCCCGGGACGGTTGATGAAAAACTGTTTTTT; CDR3 protein: CSASHPGTVDEKLFF